This TCR beta chain appears in the sequencing data of a study of blood T cell repertoires in COVID-19. Turning to the study itself: The samples span acute and convalescent COVID-19 from the United States, Italy and Spain.

In the original analysis: Reference gene primer amplification gave estimated nucleated cell counts. Some clones are missing from TCRdb's copy, which holds only in-frame ones; the method was immunoSEQ multiplex PCR. That table is the source of V, J and clone size, and D and trimming were worked out from the DNA. The data show approximately 360,000 clones, nearly 90% seen once. The ends were cut back, 0 bases at V and 7 bases at J, with 16 bases in the middle. The germline V gene has CDR1 SGHDT and CDR2 YYEEEE. This CDR3 is 15 amino acids long. This chain connects TRBV5-6 to TRBJ1-1; D perhaps matches TRBD1 (6 bases). Sequencing was done on a sample of peripheral blood. This clonotype originated in a man younger than 35 with active or convalescent COVID-19. The DNA for the CDR3 is TGTGCCAGCAGCTTGGCCCTTACAGGGAGGGGTGAAGCTTTCTTT. Protein product: CASSLALTGRGEAFF.